A selection of T cell receptor beta chains follows, all from one sample in a study of response to subunit inactivated influenza vaccine. MiXCR, applied by TCRdb to the RT-PCR reads, yields one record per CDR3 protein. This sample has about 620,000 distinct CDR3 sequences, with about 11% found just once. Sequenced material: PBMCs from blood, taken on the day of vaccination. Receptors originate from a man aged 50-60 years who received an inactivated influenza vaccine. Each CDR3 is given with its conserved first and last residue. Each record gives: clone size, V gene, J gene, D gene, CDR3 DNA, CDR3 protein. D genes are given only for firm matches. The listing skips clone size in some rows; elsewhere it reads once, few, many or a size class.

>few|TRBV15|TRBJ1-2|.
TGTGCCACCAGTCCGGTCGTCAGAGACTATGGCTACACCTTC
CATSPVVRDYGYTF
>few|TRBV5-6|TRBJ2-5|.
TGTGCCAGCACGAAGACAGCCAAGGAGACCCAGTACTTT
CASTKTAKETQYF
>.|TRBV20-1|TRBJ2-7|.
TGCAGTGCTATGTTGCTTGTCTACGAGCAGTACTTC
CSAMLLVYEQYF
>many|TRBV10-2|TRBJ2-7|TRBD1
TGCGCCACCAAACTATCCGGGACAGCCTTCTACGAGCAGTACTTC
CATKLSGTAFYEQYF
>.|TRBV19|TRBJ2-5|TRBD1
TGTGCCAGTACCCAAGAACAGGGGCCCCGGGAGACCCAGTACTTC
CASTQEQGPRETQYF
>few|TRBV12-3/TRBV12-4|TRBJ2-7|.
TGTGCCAGTAACACAGCACTCGACACCGAGGGCCTATACGAGCAGTACTTC
CASNTALDTEGLYEQYF
>.|TRBV5-1|TRBJ2-1|TRBD1
TGCGCCAGCAGCTGGGGAGACAGGGATGGCAATGAGCAGTTCTTC
CASSWGDRDGNEQFF
>few|TRBV5-6|TRBJ1-4|.
TGTGCCAGCAGCTTGGGGGCCGGGACATCTGAAAAACTGTTTTTT
CASSLGAGTSEKLFF
>.|TRBV4-2|TRBJ2-5|.
TGTGCCAGCAGCCAAGAATGGGACTTCCAAGAGACCCAGTACTTC
CASSQEWDFQETQYF
>few|TRBV11-2|TRBJ2-7|.
TGTGCCAGCAGCTTAGAGGGTGGTCACCTCCCCTACGAGCAGTACTTC
CASSLEGGHLPYEQYF
>.|TRBV12-3/TRBV12-4|TRBJ1-1|TRBD1
TGTGCCAGCAGGAGGGGGCGGTCCACTGAAGCTTTCTTT
CASRRGRSTEAFF
>few|TRBV20-1|TRBJ1-1|.
TGCAGTGCTTCGCCCTCGGGGGGTACCGAAGCTTTCTTT
CSASPSGGTEAFF